This T cell receptor (beta chain) was obtained from a study of T cell changes during pregnancy in multiple sclerosis. J was trimmed by 6 bases and V by 6 bases; bases with no gene match: 6. This CDR3 has 14 amino acids. Germline V gene data show CDR1 as MNHNS and CDR2 as SASEGT. Measured with immunoSEQ multiplex PCR; TCRdb has only the in-frame clones, and not every one. The table lists more than 80,000 clones, under 95% of them singletons. This sequence originates from a female donor with multiple sclerosis, enrolled in a pregnancy study. The material was peripheral blood, obtained before pregnancy. The genes are TRBV6-1 and TRBJ2-2, with 8 bases matching TRBD2. CDR3 in DNA: TGTGCCAGCAGGCCGGGACTAGAATCCGGGGAGCTGTTTTTT. Its translation: CASRPGLESGELFF.